This TCR beta chain emerged from a study of CD8 T cells in ankylosing spondylitis. Study-wide points: Seemingly distinctive of ankylosing spondylitis blood was a TCR beta motif formed by eight highly homologous variants. Relatively rare in peripheral blood, disease-linked clones were also CD8+.

TCRdb processed the 5' RACE reads anew with MiXCR; each CDR3 protein has one entry. The table lists 200,000 to 300,000 distinct CDR3 sequences, 30% to 35% of them singletons. In its sample, this clonotype was seen once. What it binds is unknown. Trimming cost V 3 bases and J 4 bases, with 6 bases left between them. This CDR3 region has 12 residues. Germline V gives CDR1 LGHNT, CDR2 FRNRAP. This receptor was identified in a male donor with ankylosing spondylitis or in good health (not recorded which). The sample comprised blood, either unsorted or a sorted T cell fraction (not recorded which). V and J are TRBV12-5 and TRBJ1-1, with D hard to call. CDR3 amino acids: CASGLVCTEAFF. Here the CDR3 DNA reads TGTGCTAGTGGTTTAGTCTGCACTGAAGCTTTCTTT. The full variable domain, its missing parts supplied by reference TRBV12-5 and TRBJ1-1, is DARVTQTPRHKVTEMGQEVTMRCQPILGHNTVFWYRQTMMQGLELLAYFRNRAPLDDSGMPKDRFSAEMPDATLATLKIQPSEPRDSAVYFCASGLVCTEAFFGQGTRLTVV.